This T cell receptor (beta chain) was recovered during a study of post-analysis software for immune sequencing data. Broader study findings: The study found significantly lower normalized Chao1 diversity in multiple sclerosis patients than in controls. Strong co-clustering by F measure linked samples that shared a preparation batch. TRBV segments more frequent in patients than in controls numbered roughly 5 and included TRBV5-6, TRBV5-1 and TRBV20-1.

Each TCR beta cDNA library carried unique molecular identifiers. TCRdb reprocessed the PCR reads with MiXCR, giving one entry per CDR3 protein. The sample lists about 560,000 distinct CDR3 sequences, 44% occurring once. This clonotype was seen a few times. The target antigen is unknown. V lost 1 base and J lost 6, with 15 bases in between. CDR1 and CDR2 from the germline V gene are KGHSH and LQKENI. The CDR3 sequence is 15 residues long. The chain has TRBV18 and TRBJ1-2, with D perhaps TRBD1 (5 bases). This receptor was obtained from a girl aged 10 to 17 with multiple sclerosis. The sample consisted of blood. Here the CDR3 reads CASSPQGAGMHGYTF. The DNA for the CDR3 is TGTGCCAGCTCACCACAAGGGGCAGGGATGCATGGCTACACCTTC.